Below are 23 T cell receptor beta chains sequenced from a single sample in a study of cytomegalovirus exposure and HLA in healthy donors. Researchers ran the PCR with 60 Vbeta and 13 Jbeta primers. Assay: immunoSEQ multiplex PCR; the TCRdb copy retains only in-frame clones and omits some. The repertoire holds about 140,000 clones, with approximately 71% as singletons. Sample: PBMCs. These receptors were obtained from a man aged 35 to 55 in good health and CMV-seronegative.

This chain joins TRBV7-3 and TRBJ2-1; perhaps TRBD1 as D (6 bases). The germline V and J ends were trimmed by 3 bases and 2 bases, with 17 bases remaining between them. The CDR3 loop spans 17 amino acids. Germline CDR1 and CDR2: SGHTA and FQGTGA. The CDR3 DNA reads as TGTGCCAGCAGCTTTTCACAGGGAATCAGTCCCTACAATGAGCAGTTCTTC. As protein: CASSFSQGISPYNEQFF.

This chain joins TRBV5-4 and TRBJ2-5, with 8 bases that match TRBD1. The germline CDR1 and CDR2 sequences are SGHNT and YYREEE (reference sequence). With 4 bases clipped from V and 1 base from J, the junction kept 6 bases outside the gene matches. The CDR3 extends over 15 amino acids. CDR3 nucleotide sequence: TGTGCCAGCAGCCCGACGACAGGGGCCCAAGAGACCCAGTACTTC. Protein sequence: CASSPTTGAQETQYF. Drawing the rest from reference TRBV5-4 and TRBJ2-5, the complete variable domain is ETGVTQSPTHLIKTRGQQVTLRCSSQSGHNTVSWYQQALGQGPQFIFQYYREEENGRGNFPPRFSGLQFPNYSSELNVNALELDDSALYLCASSPTTGAQETQYFGPGTRLLVL.

The CDR3 reads CASLRFYEQYF. The CDR3 DNA follows: TGTGCCAGCTTACGGTTCTACGAGCAGTACTTC. V is TRBV11-2 and J is TRBJ2-7; no reliable D call. The CDR3 loop spans 11 amino acids. The germline V gene encodes CDR1 SGHAT and CDR2 FQNNGV. Trimming shortened V by 8 bases and J by 3 bases, and 8 bases separated the two germline ends.

The chain recombines TRBV13 with TRBJ2-5; 9 bases are a match to TRBD2. V shed 6 bases, J shed 9 bases, and the junction held 11 bases outside the gene matches. Germline CDR1 and CDR2: PRHDT and FYEKMQ (reference sequence). The CDR3 consists of 14 residues. In nucleotides, the CDR3 is TGTGCCAGCAGGCTAGCGGGGCGTTCGGCGTCCCAGTACTTC. Its protein is CASRLAGRSASQYF. Drawing the rest from reference TRBV13 and TRBJ2-5, the complete variable domain is AAGVIQSPRHLIKEKRETATLKCYPIPRHDTVYWYQQGPGQDPQFLISFYEKMQSDKGSIPDRFSAQQFSDYHSELNMSSLELGDSALYFCASRLAGRSASQYFGPGTRLLVL.

The CDR3 region has the DNA TGCGCCAGCAAAAGGATACAGGGGCCCTACGAGCAGTACTTC. This codes for CASKRIQGPYEQYF. V usage is TRBV5-1 and J usage is TRBJ2-7, with TRBD1 matching 7 bases. The CDR3 consists of 14 residues. Germline V gives CDR1 SGHRS, CDR2 YFSETQ. The J segment lost 2 bases and the V segment lost 6 bases, leaving 8 bases of the junction unmatched.

In this sample, this clone turned up a few times. This chain links TRBV27 with TRBJ1-2; D remains unclear. CDR1 and CDR2 (germline): MNHEY, SMNVEV (reference sequence). The V end lost 3 bases, the J end lost 7 bases, and 18 bases lay between the germline ends. This CDR3 has 15 amino acids. Here the CDR3 reads CASSFWAGSLSGYTF. CDR3 in DNA: TGTGCCAGCAGTTTTTGGGCCGGATCATTGAGTGGCTACACCTTC.

The rearrangement joins TRBV11-2 to TRBJ2-3; 12 positions agree with TRBD2. The CDR3 is 18 amino acids. Germline CDR1 SGHAT, CDR2 FQNNGV. V lost 1 base to trimming and J lost 4 bases; unmatched junction nucleotides: 9. The CDR3 region is CASSLGLAGGSPADTQYF. The CDR3, as DNA: TGTGCCAGCAGCTTAGGGCTAGCGGGGGGGTCCCCGGCAGATACGCAGTATTTT.

The genes are TRBV9 and TRBJ2-3, with a possible D match to TRBD2 (6 bases). Trimming left V 1 base short and J 3 bases short, with 12 bases between. Per the germline V gene, CDR1 is SGDLS and CDR2 is YYNGEE. The CDR3 consists of 15 residues. Written as DNA, the CDR3 is TGTGCCAGCAGCGTACTTCAAGGGAGGACAGATACGCAGTATTTT. This encodes CASSVLQGRTDTQYF.

The genes are TRBV6-5 and TRBJ1-1; D is perhaps TRBD1 (5 bases). Trimming took 5 bases from V and 11 from J, leaving 18 bases between them. Germline V gives CDR1 MNHEY, CDR2 SVGAGI. This CDR3 region has 13 residues. The CDR3 loop reads CASSKTQVCNAFF. CDR3 bases: TGTGCCAGCAGTAAGACACAGGTTTGTAATGCTTTCTTT.

The chain employs TRBV18 and TRBJ2-7, with 8 bases fitting TRBD1. The V segment lost 0 bases and the J segment 5 bases; nucleotides outside the gene matches: 3. The CDR3 extends over 14 amino acids. Germline lookup yields CDR1 KGHSH and CDR2 LQKENI. CDR3 bases: TGTGCCAGCTCACCACCGGACAGGGTGGACGAGCAGTACTTC. Translation gives CASSPPDRVDEQYF.

The chain links TRBV2 to TRBJ1-1; 8 bases are shared with TRBD1. The germline V gene encodes CDR1 SNHLY and CDR2 FYNNEI. V trimming: 10 bases; J trimming: 4 bases; junction bases outside the gene matches: 8. The length of the CDR3 is 13 residues. In DNA form, the CDR3 reads TGTGCCACCATGGACAGGGTACTCACTGAAGCTTTCTTT. Protein product: CATMDRVLTEAFF.

The genes are TRBV7-2 and TRBJ2-7; D may be TRBD2 (6 bases). This CDR3 spans 15 amino acids. Trimming stripped 7 bases from V and 0 bases from J, with 16 bases between. Germline assignment: CDR1 SGHTA and CDR2 FQGNSA. The CDR3 DNA is TGTGCCAGCACGTCCGTACGGGGGATCTCCTACGAGCAGTACTTC. Its translation is CASTSVRGISYEQYF.

This rearrangement joins TRBV2 to TRBJ2-1, with TRBD2 identical over 8 bases. The ends lost 8 bases at V and 4 bases at J; junction bases unmatched: 4. CDR3 length: 13 amino acids. In germline, CDR1 is SNHLY, CDR2 FYNNEI. For the CDR3, the DNA is TGTGCCAGCCGGGCTAGCGGGTACAATGAGCAGTTCTTC. It translates to CASRASGYNEQFF.

The chain has TRBV10-3 and TRBJ2-7, with TRBD2 matching 11 bases. From germline, CDR1 is ENHRY and CDR2 SYGVKD. V lost 7 bases and J lost 5; bases outside the gene matches: 10. The CDR3 totals 15 residues. The DNA for the CDR3 is TGTGCCATCACCCGACAGACTAGCGGGGTACACGAGCAGTACTTC. This encodes CAITRQTSGVHEQYF.

The chain links TRBV30 to TRBJ1-1; D may be TRBD1 (6 bases). The V end lost 1 base, the J end lost 6 bases, and 12 bases lay between the germline ends. Germline CDR1 reads GTSNPN; CDR2 reads SVGIG (reference sequence). The length of the CDR3 is 13 residues. Written as DNA, the CDR3 is TGTGCCTGGAGTGCCCAGGGGCAGGCTGAAGCTTTCTTT. This encodes CAWSAQGQAEAFF.

The sample holds a few counts of this clone. The CDR3 region has the DNA TGTGCCAGCAGCGTAGATTCGAGGACAACTAATGAAAAACTGTTTTTT. Amino acids: CASSVDSRTTNEKLFF. The rearrangement joins TRBV9 to TRBJ1-4; D is unresolved. There are 16 residues in the CDR3. V was clipped by 0 bases and J by 0 bases, with 9 bases between them. Germline CDR1 and CDR2: SGDLS and YYNGEE.

V gene TRBV27 combines with J gene TRBJ1-1, with TRBD1 identical over 9 bases. Germline V gene lookup returns CDR1 MNHEY and CDR2 SMNVEV (reference sequence). J lost 12 bases, V lost 6 bases, and 14 bases had no gene match. There are 14 residues in the CDR3. The CDR3 DNA sequence: TGTGCCAGCAGGCTTATCGTGGGACAGGGAGAATCTTTCTTT. Translation: CASRLIVGQGESFF.

The chain recombines TRBV9 with TRBJ2-5; D perhaps matches TRBD2 (7 bases). Per the germline V gene, CDR1 is SGDLS and CDR2 is YYNGEE. V lost 4 bases and J lost 0, with 13 bases in between. The CDR3 totals 15 residues. The DNA of the CDR3 is TGTGCCAGCAGCTCAGAGGGGGGGGACCAAGAGACCCAGTACTTC. The encoded protein is CASSSEGGDQETQYF.

This clone was detected only once. This chain uses TRBV7-9 with TRBJ1-3; D gene unclear. V lost 10 bases, J lost 4 bases, and 14 bases lay in between. This CDR3 spans 13 amino acids. Germline loops: CDR1 SEHNR, CDR2 FQNEAQ (reference sequence). The CDR3 sequence: CATSVTAGNTIYF. DNA of the CDR3: TGTGCCACCTCGGTAACAGCAGGAAACACCATATATTTT.

V is TRBV6-1 and J is TRBJ2-3; 12 nucleotides line up with TRBD2. The ends lost 4 bases at V and 4 bases at J; junction bases unmatched: 0. This CDR3 region has 14 residues. Germline CDR1 MNHNS, CDR2 SASEGT. CDR3 sequence: CASSGLAGADTQYF. The CDR3, as DNA: TGTGCCAGCAGTGGACTAGCGGGGGCAGATACGCAGTATTTT.

The J gene is TRBJ1-2, the V gene TRBV11-2, with D possibly matching TRBD1 (6 bases). The CDR3 loop spans 15 amino acids. Germline CDR1 reads SGHAT; CDR2 reads FQNNGV. V shed 2 bases and J shed 4 bases, with 14 bases lying between them. In DNA form, the CDR3 reads TGTGCCAGCAGCTTAATCCGGACAGCCCCCTATGGCTACACCTTC. Translating gives CASSLIRTAPYGYTF.

The chain is built from TRBV6-5 and TRBJ1-1; D is uncertain. The V gene's germline CDR1 is MNHEY and CDR2 SVGAGI. The CDR3 spans 15 residues. Deletions cut 0 bases from V and 2 bases from J, with 10 bases between. The CDR3 bases are TGTGCCAGCAGTTACTCGGTCCTCCTAAACACTGAAGCTTTCTTT. Encoded protein: CASSYSVLLNTEAFF.

On this clone: Other nucleotide sequences from this sample produce the same CDR3. The V gene is TRBV7-6, the J gene TRBJ1-1; tentative D call: TRBD1 (5 bases). V gave up 1 base and J gave up 2 bases, with 8 bases separating them. Germline CDR1 is SGHVS and CDR2 is FNYEAQ. The CDR3 has 14 residues. CDR3 sequence: CASSLGQGNTEAFF. The CDR3 DNA follows: TGTGCCAGCAGCTTAGGGCAGGGAAACACTGAAGCTTTCTTT.